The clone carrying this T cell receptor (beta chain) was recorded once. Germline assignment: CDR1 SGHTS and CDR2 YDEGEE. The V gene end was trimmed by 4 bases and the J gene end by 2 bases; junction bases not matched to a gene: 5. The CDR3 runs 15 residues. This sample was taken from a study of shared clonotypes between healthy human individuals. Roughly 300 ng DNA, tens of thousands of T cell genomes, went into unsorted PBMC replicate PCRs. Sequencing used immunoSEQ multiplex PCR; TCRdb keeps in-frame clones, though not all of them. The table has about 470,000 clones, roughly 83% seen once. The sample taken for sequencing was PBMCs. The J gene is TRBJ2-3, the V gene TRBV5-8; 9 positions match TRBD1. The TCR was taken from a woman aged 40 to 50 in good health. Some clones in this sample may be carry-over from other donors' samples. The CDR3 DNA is TGTGCCAGCAGCGGGGGACAGGGCCTCACAGATACGCAGTATTTT. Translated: CASSGGQGLTDTQYF.